These 25 T cell receptor beta chains came from one sample sequenced in a study of long-term antiretroviral therapy in people with HIV (dated by TCRdb to between 2021 and 2024). The immunoSEQ hsTCRB v3.0 assay was used at survey level resolution for TRB variable region sequencing. The source is immuneACCESS, and TCRdb retained only in-frame sequences with V and J called. Part of the clones is not carried over; for the studies checked, unresolved V genes explain less than half of this, and the remainder is unexplained. Here the sample has roughly 19,000 clones; roughly 86% occur a single time. The ten largest clones represent roughly a tenth of the sample. Here the sequenced sample was unsorted PBMCs, taken 0.5 years after starting antiretroviral therapy. The receptors were sampled from a man aged 40-50 years with HIV.

The chain is built from TRBV19 and TRBJ2-1; 7 bases match TRBD2. The CDR3 loop spans 15 amino acids. Losses at the gene ends were 3 bases for V and 0 bases for J; bases not matched to a gene: 2. Germline V gene lookup returns CDR1 LNHDA and CDR2 SQIVND (reference sequence). CDR3 DNA sequence: TGTGCCAGTAGTATCAGCGGGAACTCCTACAATGAGCAGTTCTTC. Amino acids: CASSISGNSYNEQFF.

The chain has TRBV7-2 and TRBJ2-7, with a weak D call TRBD1 (6 bases). The germline V and J ends were trimmed by 3 bases and 3 bases, with 15 bases remaining between them. CDR1 and CDR2 from the germline V gene are SGHTA and FQGNSA. The CDR3 is made up of 15 amino acids. Here the CDR3 DNA reads TGTGCCAGCAGCTTTTGGTCAGGGGCTAGCTACGAGCAGTACTTC. Translated: CASSFWSGASYEQYF.

Written as DNA, the CDR3 is TGTGCCAGTAACTACAGGCTATCTAGCAATCAGCCCCAGCATTTT. It codes for CASNYRLSSNQPQHF. The chain links TRBV19 to TRBJ1-5, with a weak D call TRBD1 (5 bases). Germline CDR1 and CDR2: LNHDA and SQIVND (reference sequence). The CDR3 totals 15 residues. V lost 7 bases and J lost 0, with 13 bases in between.

The chain is built from TRBV28 and TRBJ2-7; D remains ambiguous. The CDR3 spans 11 residues. V shed 5 bases and J shed 7 bases, with 9 bases lying between them. CDR1 is MDHEN and CDR2 is SYDVKM in the germline V gene. The CDR3 reads CASSTYYEQYF. DNA for the CDR3: TGTGCCAGCAGTACATATTATGAGCAGTACTTC.

The chain uses TRBV19 and TRBJ1-5; no clear D gene. The CDR3 length is 13 residues. Germline CDR1 and CDR2: LNHDA and SQIVND (reference sequence). V was trimmed by 5 bases and J by 5 bases, leaving 10 bases between them. In DNA, the CDR3 is TGTGCCAGTAGTTTCGGGCTGGATCAGCCCCAGCATTTT. Its translation is CASSFGLDQPQHF.

The V and J genes are TRBV11-2 and TRBJ2-5; the match to TRBD2 covers 11 bases. J was trimmed by 3 bases and V by 6 bases; bases with no gene match: 6. This CDR3 is 15 amino acids long. CDR1 and CDR2 (germline): SGHAT, FQNNGV. The CDR3 DNA is TGTGCCAGCAGACCTCCGGGACTAGCGGAAGAGACCCAGTACTTC. It encodes CASRPPGLAEETQYF. Drawing the rest from reference TRBV11-2 and TRBJ2-5, the complete variable domain is EAGVAQSPRYKIIEKRQSVAFWCNPISGHATLYWYQQILGQGPKLLIQFQNNGVVDDSQLPKDRFSAERLKGVDSTLKIQPAKLEDSAVYLCASRPPGLAEETQYFGPGTRLLVL.

This clone was counted a few times. The rearrangement uses TRBV19 and TRBJ2-7; D is perhaps TRBD1 (5 bases). The CDR3 has 14 amino acids. The V end lost 3 bases, the J end lost 6 bases, and 15 bases lay between the germline ends. Germline V gives CDR1 LNHDA, CDR2 SQIVND (reference sequence). The CDR3 here is CASSISPGQGEQYF. In DNA form, the CDR3 reads TGTGCCAGTAGTATTTCGCCCGGTCAGGGCGAGCAGTACTTC.

V gene TRBV28 combines with J gene TRBJ2-6; D may be TRBD1 or TRBD2 (5 bases each). The ends were cut back, 3 bases at V and 4 bases at J, with 13 bases in the middle. CDR3 length equals 16 residues. CDR1 is MDHEN, CDR2 SYDVKM, per germline. This chain's CDR3 is CASSFTLGTGANVLTF. DNA of the CDR3: TGTGCCAGCAGTTTCACGCTGGGGACCGGGGCCAACGTCCTGACTTTC.

The rearrangement joins TRBV27 to TRBJ2-7, with D hard to call. V was pared by 3 bases and J by 3 bases, with 9 bases between. The V gene's germline CDR1 is MNHEY and CDR2 SMNVEV (reference sequence). The CDR3 has 13 residues. CDR3 DNA sequence: TGTGCCAGCAGTTTCGGTCTTCGCTACGAGCAGTACTTC. Residues: CASSFGLRYEQYF.

The chain combines TRBV7-9 with TRBJ1-1, with 7 bases lining up with TRBD1. Losses at the gene ends were 4 bases for V and 8 bases for J; bases not matched to a gene: 7. Germline V gene data show CDR1 as SEHNR and CDR2 as FQNEAQ (reference sequence). The CDR3 has 13 residues. DNA of the CDR3: TGTGCCAGCAGCTCAACAGGGGCCCTCGAAGCTTTCTTT. Amino acid sequence: CASSSTGALEAFF.

The chain carries TRBV28 and TRBJ2-1; 10 bases map to TRBD2. The CDR3 totals 16 residues. Germline values: CDR1 MDHEN, CDR2 SYDVKM. With 3 bases clipped from V and 9 bases from J, the junction kept 11 bases outside the gene matches. CDR3 amino acids: CASSFPRTSGLVEQFF. The CDR3 DNA is TGTGCCAGCAGTTTCCCGAGGACTAGCGGACTTGTTGAGCAGTTCTTC.

The chain links TRBV5-8 to TRBJ2-7; D unresolved. From germline, CDR1 is SGHTS and CDR2 YDEGEE. This CDR3 contains 14 residues. V was cut by 0 bases and J by 3 bases, with 10 bases left in between. The CDR3 region has the DNA TGTGCCAGCAGCTTGGTGCCAGGCTTCTACGAGCAGTACTTC. It is translated as CASSLVPGFYEQYF.

This clone has only one observation. This chain uses TRBV19 with TRBJ2-2; weak D call: TRBD2 (6 bases). The germline V and J ends were trimmed by 7 bases and 1 base, with 10 bases remaining between them. The CDR3 runs 14 residues. The V gene's germline CDR1 is LNHDA and CDR2 SQIVND (reference sequence). CDR3 coding DNA: TGTGCCAGTAAACTGGGGGGGAACACCGGGGAGCTGTTTTTT. Its translation is CASKLGGNTGELFF.

V and J are TRBV6-1 and TRBJ2-7, with 10 nucleotides matching TRBD1. V was pared by 8 bases and J by 2 bases, with 6 bases of the junction left unmatched. This CDR3 region has 14 residues. From germline, CDR1 is MNHNS and CDR2 SASEGT. The CDR3 region is CASRRDRGPYEQYF. The CDR3 coding sequence is TGTGCCAGCCGGAGGGACAGGGGACCCTACGAGCAGTACTTC.

The J gene is TRBJ2-5, the V gene TRBV2, with a weak D call TRBD1 (6 bases). Germline V gene sequence: CDR1 SNHLY, CDR2 FYNNEI. The CDR3 runs to 14 residues. V gave up 4 bases and J gave up 4 bases, with 13 bases separating them. The CDR3 here is CASSANRAPETQYF. In DNA, the CDR3 is TGTGCCAGCAGTGCTAACAGGGCCCCAGAGACCCAGTACTTC.

The chain employs TRBV7-9 and TRBJ1-1; D gene uncertain. This CDR3 contains 15 residues. The germline CDR1 and CDR2 sequences are SEHNR and FQNEAQ (reference sequence). Trimming took off 5 bases at V and 3 bases at J, with 16 bases between the two ends. CDR3 amino acids: CASSPDVGPYTEAFF. DNA for the CDR3: TGTGCCAGCAGCCCGGACGTAGGACCCTACACTGAAGCTTTCTTT.

The chain's CDR3 is CASSLFHPGTSYGYTF. The CDR3 nucleotides are TGTGCCAGCAGTTTATTCCATCCAGGGACAAGTTATGGCTACACCTTC. This chain joins TRBV27 and TRBJ1-2; TRBD1 is a possible D gene (6 bases). This CDR3 has 16 amino acids. Trimming cost V 1 base and J 5 bases, with 17 bases left between them. Germline V gene data show CDR1 as MNHEY and CDR2 as SMNVEV (reference sequence).

The J gene is TRBJ1-1, the V gene TRBV6-6; D is ambiguous. Germline loops: CDR1 MNHNY, CDR2 SVGAGI (reference sequence). With 6 bases removed from V and 4 bases from J, the gap between germline ends came to 9 bases. The CDR3 runs to 12 residues. This CDR3 is CASSPSGTEAFF. CDR3 DNA sequence: TGTGCCAGCAGCCCGTCAGGCACTGAAGCTTTCTTT.

Comment on this clone: The conserved closing phenylalanine or tryptophan is absent in this CDR3, likely reflecting a read error. Because the CDR3's place on the DNA is in doubt, the DNA is left out and the CDR3 is given as listed by TCRdb. The chain has TRBV5-4 and TRBJ1-6. Germline V CDR1 and CDR2: SGHNT, YYREEE (reference sequence). The CDR3 is made up of 8 amino acids, end residues included. The CDR3 loop reads CALGRGRI.

The chain has TRBV7-2 and TRBJ2-4; D is possibly TRBD1 or TRBD2 (5 bases each). CDR1 SGHTA and CDR2 FQGNSA come from the germline V gene. The CDR3 runs to 15 residues. Trimming shortened V by 5 bases and J by 0 bases, and 11 bases separated the two germline ends. The CDR3 bases are TGTGCCAGCAGCGGGGACCGATTAGCCAAAAACATTCAGTACTTC. Its translation: CASSGDRLAKNIQYF.

This sequence joins TRBV5-1 and TRBJ2-3, with D perhaps matching TRBD1 (6 bases). Deletions cut 0 bases from V and 8 bases from J, with 7 bases between. The CDR3 is 12 amino acids. Germline CDR1 reads SGHRS; CDR2 reads YFSETQ. DNA for the CDR3: TGCGCCAGCAGCTTGGAAGGGGGTACGCAGTATTTT. It translates to CASSLEGGTQYF.

This chain joins TRBV7-2 and TRBJ2-1, with a weak D call TRBD2 (6 bases). Germline V gives CDR1 SGHTA, CDR2 FQGNSA. The CDR3 is made up of 15 amino acids. Trimming took 5 bases from V and 8 from J, leaving 19 bases between them. This CDR3 is CASSMRSRGIDEQFF. CDR3 DNA sequence: TGTGCCAGCAGCATGAGGAGTCGGGGGATAGATGAGCAGTTCTTC.

This clone showed up just once. The chain couples TRBV18 to TRBJ1-4; 7 bases map to TRBD1. Germline assignment: CDR1 KGHSH and CDR2 LQKENI. The CDR3 spans 16 residues. Unmatched junction bases numbered 11, after V lost 3 bases and J lost 7 bases. CDR3 sequence (DNA): TGTGCCAGCTCACCGTTCACCGGGACAGAGTTTGAAAAACTGTTTTTT. The encoded protein is CASSPFTGTEFEKLFF. The full variable domain, in which reference TRBV18 and TRBJ1-4 provide the parts outside the CDR3, is NAGVMQNPRHLVRRRGQEARLRCSPMKGHSHVYWYRQLPEEGLKFMVYLQKENIIDESGMPKERFSAEFPKEGPSILRIQQVVRGDSAAYFCASSPFTGTEFEKLFFGSGTQLSVL.

This chain uses TRBV5-1 with TRBJ2-7, with a possible D match to TRBD2 (6 bases). CDR3 length equals 11 residues. Germline CDR1 SGHRS, CDR2 YFSETQ. V lost 5 bases and J 6 bases, leaving 9 bases between the germline ends. CDR3 amino acids: CASRREGEQYF. CDR3 DNA sequence: TGCGCCAGCAGGCGGGAAGGCGAGCAGTACTTC.

This sequence joins TRBV18 and TRBJ2-3, with D tentatively TRBD1 or TRBD2 (5 bases each). V lost 1 base and J lost 2, with 10 bases in between. Germline CDR1 reads KGHSH; CDR2 reads LQKENI. The CDR3 totals 15 residues. CDR3 sequence (DNA): TGTGCCAGCTCACCACTTGGGGGTTTCACAGATACGCAGTATTTT. It translates to CASSPLGGFTDTQYF.